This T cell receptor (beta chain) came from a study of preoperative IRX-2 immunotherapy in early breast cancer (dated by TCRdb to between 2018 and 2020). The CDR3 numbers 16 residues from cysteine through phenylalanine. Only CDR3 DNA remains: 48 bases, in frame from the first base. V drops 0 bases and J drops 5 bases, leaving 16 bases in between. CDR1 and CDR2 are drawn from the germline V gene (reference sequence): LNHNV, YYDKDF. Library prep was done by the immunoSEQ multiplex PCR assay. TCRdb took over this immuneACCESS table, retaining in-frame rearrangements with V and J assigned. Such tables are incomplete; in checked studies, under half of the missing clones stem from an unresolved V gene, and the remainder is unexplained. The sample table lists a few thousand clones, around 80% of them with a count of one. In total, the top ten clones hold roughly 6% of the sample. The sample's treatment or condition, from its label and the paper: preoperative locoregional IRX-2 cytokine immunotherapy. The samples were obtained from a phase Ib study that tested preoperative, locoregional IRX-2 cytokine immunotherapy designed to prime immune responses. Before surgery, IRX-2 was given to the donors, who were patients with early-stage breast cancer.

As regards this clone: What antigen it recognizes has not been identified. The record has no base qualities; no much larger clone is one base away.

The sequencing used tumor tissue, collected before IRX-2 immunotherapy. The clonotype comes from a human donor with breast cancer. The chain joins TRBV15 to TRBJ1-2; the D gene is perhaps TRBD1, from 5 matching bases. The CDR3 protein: CATSRDMGGELYGYTF. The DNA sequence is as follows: TGTGCCACCAGCAGAGATATGGGGGGGGAATTATATGGCTACACCTTC.